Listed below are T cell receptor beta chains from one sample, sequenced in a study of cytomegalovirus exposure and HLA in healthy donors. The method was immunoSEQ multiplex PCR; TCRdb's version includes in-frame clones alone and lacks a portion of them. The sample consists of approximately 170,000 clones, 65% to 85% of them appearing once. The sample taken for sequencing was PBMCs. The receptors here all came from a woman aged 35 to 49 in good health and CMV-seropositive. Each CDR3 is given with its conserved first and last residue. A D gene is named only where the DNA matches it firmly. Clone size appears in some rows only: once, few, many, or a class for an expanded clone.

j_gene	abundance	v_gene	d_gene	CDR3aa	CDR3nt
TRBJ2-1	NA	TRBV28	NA	CATIWGGGISEQFF	TGTGCCACCATCTGGGGGGGCGGTATTAGTGAGCAGTTCTTC
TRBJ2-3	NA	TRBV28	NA	CASRPRGSTDTQYF	TGTGCCAGCAGACCGAGGGGGAGCACAGATACGCAGTATTTT
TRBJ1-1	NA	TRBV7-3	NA	CASSLSQGTEAFF	TGTGCCAGCAGCTTAAGTCAGGGCACTGAAGCTTTCTTT
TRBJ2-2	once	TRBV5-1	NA	CASSLELVRERRGGELFF	TGCGCCAGCAGCTTGGAGTTGGTGAGGGAAAGGCGCGGCGGGGAGCTGTTTTTT
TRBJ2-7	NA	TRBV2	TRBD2	CASRTSGYEQYF	TGTGCCAGCAGAACTAGCGGCTACGAGCAGTACTTC
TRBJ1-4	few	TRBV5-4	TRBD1	CASSLDAGGSNEKLFF	TGTGCCAGCAGCTTGGACGCAGGGGGATCAAATGAAAAACTGTTTTTT
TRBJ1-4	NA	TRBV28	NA	CASMGLTTLKGYEKLFF	TGTGCCAGCATGGGGCTAACGACCCTTAAGGGCTATGAAAAACTGTTTTTT
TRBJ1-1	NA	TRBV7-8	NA	CASSLGGSWNTEAFF	TGTGCCAGCAGCTTAGGAGGGTCCTGGAACACTGAAGCTTTCTTT
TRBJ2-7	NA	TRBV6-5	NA	CASRPGTNYEQYF	TGTGCCAGCAGGCCCGGGACAAACTACGAGCAGTACTTC
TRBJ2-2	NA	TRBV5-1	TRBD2	CASSLVAGFTGELFF	TGCGCCAGCAGCCTAGTAGCGGGGTTCACCGGGGAGCTGTTTTTT
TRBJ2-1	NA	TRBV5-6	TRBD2	CASSPRLASDNEQFF	TGTGCCAGCAGTCCTCGACTAGCGAGTGACAATGAGCAGTTCTTC
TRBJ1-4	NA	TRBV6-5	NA	CASSNSPRDIGEKLFF	TGTGCCAGCAGTAACTCCCCCCGGGACATTGGTGAAAAACTGTTTTTT
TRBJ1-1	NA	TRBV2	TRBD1	CASTQGASRTEAFF	TGTGCCAGCACCCAGGGGGCTTCGAGGACTGAAGCTTTCTTT
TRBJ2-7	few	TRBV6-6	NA	CFKQYAAYEQYF	TGTTTCAAGCAGTACGCGGCATACGAGCAGTACTTC
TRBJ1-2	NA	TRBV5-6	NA	CASSPGGYEDYGYTF	TGTGCCAGCAGCCCCGGGGGTTACGAAGACTATGGCTACACCTTC
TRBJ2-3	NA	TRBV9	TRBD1	CASSGNYRQGSYDTQYF	TGTGCCAGCAGCGGAAACTACCGACAGGGATCTTACGATACGCAGTATTTT
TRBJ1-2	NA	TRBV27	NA	CASSLSLGAADSYGYTF	TGTGCCAGCAGTTTATCTCTGGGGGCGGCCGATTCCTATGGCTACACCTTC
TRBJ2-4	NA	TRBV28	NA	CASNGGKNIQYF	TGTGCCAGCAACGGGGGTAAAAACATTCAGTACTTC
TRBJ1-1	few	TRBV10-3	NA	CAISGGHPTEAFF	TGTGCCATCAGTGGGGGGCACCCCACTGAAGCTTTCTTT
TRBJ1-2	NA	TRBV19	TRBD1	CASRDPRTGRSYTF	TGTGCCAGTAGAGACCCCAGGACAGGGAGGAGCTACACCTTC
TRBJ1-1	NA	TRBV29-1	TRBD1	CSVEVGGNTEAFF	TGCAGCGTTGAGGTAGGGGGCAACACTGAAGCTTTCTTT
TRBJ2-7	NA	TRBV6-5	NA	CASSWGVEQYF	TGTGCCAGCAGTTGGGGGGTCGAGCAGTACTTC
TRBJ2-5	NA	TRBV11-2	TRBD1	CASSETGYAETQYF	TGTGCCAGCAGCGAGACAGGGTATGCCGAGACCCAGTACTTC
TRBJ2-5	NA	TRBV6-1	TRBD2	CASSAPSGGVGKTQYF	TGTGCCAGCAGTGCTCCTAGCGGGGGGGTCGGAAAGACCCAGTACTTC
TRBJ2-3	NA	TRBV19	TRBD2	CASSRLAGGSTDTQYF	TGTGCCAGTAGTCGACTAGCGGGGGGTAGCACAGATACGCAGTATTTT
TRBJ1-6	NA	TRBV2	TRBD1	CASRRQTGTGGENSPLHF	TGTGCCAGCAGAAGACAAACCGGGACAGGGGGCGAAAATTCACCCCTCCACTTT
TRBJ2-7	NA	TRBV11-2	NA	CASSIDGYEQYF	TGTGCCAGCAGCATTGACGGGTACGAGCAGTACTTC
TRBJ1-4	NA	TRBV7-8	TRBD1	CASSPRTGANEKLFF	TGTGCCAGCAGCCCGAGGACAGGCGCTAATGAAAAACTGTTTTTT
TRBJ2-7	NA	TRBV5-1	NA	CASSSQGGVYEQYF	TGCGCCAGCAGTTCCCAGGGCGGGGTCTACGAGCAGTACTTC
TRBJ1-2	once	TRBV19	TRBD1	CASSRTGPNGYTF	TGTGCCAGTAGTAGGACAGGTCCCAATGGCTACACCTTC
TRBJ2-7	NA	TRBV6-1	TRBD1	CASSVGTGGYEQYF	TGTGCCAGCAGTGTCGGGACAGGGGGCTACGAGCAGTACTTC
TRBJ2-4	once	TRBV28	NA	CATLALRQGRNSQYF	TGTGCCACCCTAGCCCTACGACAAGGCCGAAACAGTCAGTACTTC
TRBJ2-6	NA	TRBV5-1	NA	CASSRGSGLQSGANVLTF	TGCGCCAGCAGCCGGGGCTCGGGACTCCAATCTGGGGCCAACGTCCTGACTTTC
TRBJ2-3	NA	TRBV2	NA	CASSMGYSTDTQYF	TGTGCCAGCAGTATGGGCTATAGCACAGATACGCAGTATTTT
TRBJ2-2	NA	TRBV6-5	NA	CASAAGPPNTGELFF	TGTGCCAGTGCCGCAGGGCCGCCGAACACCGGGGAGCTGTTTTTT
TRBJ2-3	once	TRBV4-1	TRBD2	CASSQEPPGLAVDTQYF	TGCGCCAGCAGCCAAGAGCCACCGGGACTAGCAGTAGATACGCAGTATTTT
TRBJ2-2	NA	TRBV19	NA	CASFSGTGELFF	TGTGCCAGTTTCTCAGGCACCGGGGAGCTGTTTTTT
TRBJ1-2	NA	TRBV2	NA	CASKTVNYGYTF	TGTGCCAGCAAGACAGTTAACTATGGCTACACCTTC
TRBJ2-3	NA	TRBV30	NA	CAWRGSRGFGTDTQYF	TGTGCCTGGCGCGGATCCCGGGGTTTTGGCACAGATACGCAGTATTTT
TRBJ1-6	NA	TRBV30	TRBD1	CAWARDRSDNSPLHF	TGTGCCTGGGCACGGGACAGATCGGACAATTCACCCCTCCACTTT
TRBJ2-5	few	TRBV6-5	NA	CASSYSNSVRETQYF	TGTGCCAGCAGTTACTCGAATTCCGTCCGGGAGACCCAGTACTTC
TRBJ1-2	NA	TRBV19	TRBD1	CASSTQGQAPYGYTF	TGTGCCAGTAGTACCCAAGGACAGGCTCCCTATGGCTACACCTTC
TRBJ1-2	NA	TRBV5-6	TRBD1	CASSSGVQGAFLYYGYTF	TGTGCCAGCAGCTCGGGTGTGCAGGGGGCTTTCCTTTACTATGGCTACACCTTC
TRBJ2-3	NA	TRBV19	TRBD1	CASSRDSLADTQYF	TGTGCCAGTAGCCGGGACAGCTTAGCAGATACGCAGTATTTT
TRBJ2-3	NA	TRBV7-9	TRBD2	CASSLATSGDGDTQYF	TGTGCCAGCAGCTTAGCCACTAGCGGGGATGGAGATACGCAGTATTTT
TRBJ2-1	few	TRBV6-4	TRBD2	CASSDAGGGYNEQFF	TGTGCCAGCTCAGATGCGGGGGGAGGCTACAATGAGCAGTTCTTC